This TCR beta chain came from a study of blood T cell repertoires in COVID-19. Study overall: Samples came from the United States, Italy and Spain, spanning acute and convalescent COVID-19. Nucleic acid was either cDNA or gDNA, and it came from T cells, B-cell-depleted T cells, or PBMCs.

In the authors' workflow: Amplification with reference gene primers provided the estimates of nucleated cell counts. Method: immunoSEQ multiplex PCR; TCRdb's copy keeps in-frame clones and lacks some. V, J and clone size are taken as reported in that table, and D and trimming were inferred from the DNA itself. The sample includes roughly 280,000 clones, about 85% of them seen just once. Sequencing input: peripheral blood. The clonotype was recovered from a woman between 45 and 65 years old who had recovered from COVID-19.

For the CDR3, the DNA is TGTGCCAGCAGCTCTTCTGGAACTGGGCGGCCGGAGGCGACTGAAGCTTTCTTT. Translating it yields CASSSSGTGRPEATEAFF. The gene calls are TRBV7-9 and TRBJ1-1, with D hard to call. Trimming took off 4 bases at V and 5 bases at J, with 26 bases between the two ends. The CDR3 runs to 18 residues. Germline V gene sequence: CDR1 SEHNR, CDR2 FQNEAQ (reference sequence). The whole variable domain, filled in from reference TRBV7-9 and TRBJ1-1, reads DTGVSQNPRHKITKRGQNVTFRCDPISEHNRLYWYRQTLGQGPEFLTYFQNEAQLEKSRLLSDRFSAERPKGSFSTLEIQRTEQGDSAMYLCASSSSGTGRPEATEAFFGQGTRLTVV.